This T cell receptor beta chain was recovered during a study of cytomegalovirus exposure and HLA in healthy donors. General study findings and limits: There were some public TCRs occurring in many donors, but most TCR sequences were rare. As was reported, the classifier diagnosed cytomegalovirus status with high specificity and sensitivity. The study labeled 150 or so TCR beta chains cytomegalovirus-associated.

Germline CDR1 SGHRS, CDR2 YFSETQ. V dropped 4 bases and J dropped 4; count of bases not matched to a gene: 10. This CDR3 has 16 residues. Clones were sequenced by immunoSEQ multiplex PCR, and TCRdb holds only the in-frame ones, with some missing. This table has some 60,000 clones, around 96% appearing once. Points on this clone: The antigen is not known.

While the first cohort had 700 or so subjects, the donors belonged to the separate validation cohort of 100 to 150 subjects. The chain has TRBV5-1 and TRBJ2-3; the match to TRBD1 covers 9 bases. The source material was PBMCs. The receptor was isolated from a young man in good health and CMV-seronegative. As DNA, the CDR3 is TGCGCCAGCAGCGAGGACAGGGGCCAAGTTGCAGATACGCAGTATTTT. This translates into CASSEDRGQVADTQYF.